The TCR beta chain under discussion was sequenced for a study of blood T cell repertoires in COVID-19. Trimming removed 2 bases at V and 2 bases at J, with 15 bases between. This CDR3 region has 16 residues. Germline assignment: CDR1 SGHDN and CDR2 FVKESK. Original analysis: Counts of nucleated cells, estimated from reference gene primer amplification, were obtained. Here immunoSEQ multiplex PCR was the method, and the copy in TCRdb shows in-frame clones only, minus some. That table gives V, J and clone size, and the DNA gave D and trimming. The sample includes around 100,000 clones, 70% to 90% of them seen just once.

This clonotype originated in a man aged 50 or older in a cohort sampled during active COVID-19. The sample consisted of peripheral blood. This sequence joins TRBV14 and TRBJ2-5; D gene unclear. As DNA, the CDR3 is TGTGCCAGCAGCCAACAGGCAGACCCTAAACAAGAGACCCAGTACTTC. Translated, it gives CASSQQADPKQETQYF.